Each of the 32 T cell receptor beta chains below was sequenced from the same sample in a study of shared clonotypes between healthy human individuals. Some clones are missing from TCRdb's copy, which holds only in-frame ones; the method was immunoSEQ multiplex PCR. This sample has 520,000 or so clones, with less than 85% found just once. Sequenced material: PBMCs. Every receptor here comes from a woman aged 40 to 49 in good health. Some clones in this sample may be carry-over from other donors' samples.

The V and J genes are TRBV6-6 and TRBJ1-1, with D hard to call. The CDR3 length is 12 residues. Trimming removed 2 bases at V and 5 bases at J, with 6 bases between. Germline loops: CDR1 MNHNY, CDR2 SVGAGI (reference sequence). CDR3 amino acids: CASSYRETEAFF. The CDR3 nucleotides are TGTGCCAGCAGTTACAGGGAGACTGAAGCTTTCTTT.

Notes on this clone: One base separates it from a far larger clone, so it is likely a read error. The same CDR3 can be traced to other DNA sequences in this sample. V usage is TRBV2 and J usage is TRBJ2-1; D gene unclear. This CDR3 has 11 residues. Trimming removed 7 bases from V and 9 bases from J, with 10 bases in between. Germline CDR1 SNHLY, CDR2 FYNNEI. The CDR3 region has the DNA TGTGCCAGCACTCCGACGGTTGAGCAGTTCTTC. Encoded protein: CASTPTVEQFF.

This CDR3 is CASSLDTGSGYTF. CDR3 DNA sequence: TGTGCCAGCAGCTTAGACACAGGGTCCGGCTACACCTTC. The V gene is TRBV7-6, the J gene TRBJ1-2; a possible D gene is TRBD1 (6 bases). The CDR3 runs 13 residues. Deletions cut 1 base from V and 8 bases from J, with 11 bases between. Germline CDR1 SGHVS, CDR2 FNYEAQ.

V and J are TRBV7-2 and TRBJ2-7, with a possible D match to TRBD2 (7 bases). Between the trimmed V and J ends, which lost 5 bases and 1 base, there was a span of 24 bases. Germline CDR1 is SGHTA and CDR2 is FQGNSA. This CDR3 spans 18 amino acids. CDR3 coding DNA: TGTGCCAGCAGCCGGGGGGCTCCCGGTTTTGGTGTTTCCTACGAGCAGTACTTC. It codes for CASSRGAPGFGVSYEQYF.

The CDR3 DNA follows: TGCAGCGTTGAACGGACAGGGACAGAGACCCAGTACTTC. The encoded protein is CSVERTGTETQYF. V gene TRBV29-1 combines with J gene TRBJ2-5; 8 bases agree with TRBD1. Germline V gene data show CDR1 as SQVTM and CDR2 as ANQGSEA. V lost 2 bases and J lost 4; bases outside the gene matches: 3. CDR3 length: 13 residues.

The sample holds one count of this clone. This chain links TRBV19 with TRBJ1-1; possibly TRBD1 for D (5 bases). V was cut by 6 bases and J by 0 bases, with 11 bases left in between. The CDR3 length is 14 residues. Germline V gene sequence: CDR1 LNHDA, CDR2 SQIVND (reference sequence). CDR3: CASRVTGMNTEAFF. The CDR3 nucleotides are TGTGCCAGTAGAGTCACAGGAATGAACACTGAAGCTTTCTTT.

The chain carries TRBV11-3 and TRBJ2-1; weak D call: TRBD1 (6 bases). The CDR3 extends over 13 amino acids. CDR1 SGHNT and CDR2 YENEEA come from the germline V gene. Deletions cut 5 bases from V and 3 bases from J, with 8 bases between. For the CDR3, the DNA is TGTGCCAGCAGCCTGACAGGCTACAATGAGCAGTTCTTC. Translated: CASSLTGYNEQFF.

The chain uses TRBV10-3 and TRBJ1-3; weak D call: TRBD1 (5 bases). The CDR3 contains 15 residues. The germline gives CDR1 ENHRY, CDR2 SYGVKD. Trimming stripped 0 bases from V and 4 bases from J, with 10 bases between. CDR3 in DNA: TGTGCCATCAGTGAGTCAGCAGGGTCAGGAAACACCATATATTTT. As protein: CAISESAGSGNTIYF.

The chain couples TRBV27 to TRBJ1-2; D possibly corresponds to TRBD1 (6 bases). Deletions cut 4 bases from V and 8 bases from J, with 20 bases between. The CDR3 has 15 amino acids. Germline V CDR1 and CDR2: MNHEY, SMNVEV (reference sequence). As DNA, the CDR3 is TGTGCCAGCAGTTCAACAGGGATCCCCTTAGAGGGCTACACCTTC. Translation gives CASSSTGIPLEGYTF.

V is TRBV29-1 and J is TRBJ2-1, with a possible D match to TRBD1 (5 bases). The germline CDR1 and CDR2 sequences are SQVTM and ANQGSEA. This CDR3 has 12 amino acids. V lost 3 bases and J lost 7, with 10 bases in between. The CDR3 coding sequence is TGCAGCGTTGAGGGCAGGGCAAATGAGCAGTTCTTC. This sequence encodes CSVEGRANEQFF.

The chain has TRBV11-2 and TRBJ2-1; 12 nucleotides align to TRBD2. V shed 4 bases and J 7 bases; nucleotides not matched to a gene: 5. The CDR3 runs 15 residues. CDR1 SGHAT and CDR2 FQNNGV come from the germline V gene. CDR3 nucleotides: TGTGCCAGCAGCTCTAGCGGGAGGGCGGGAAATGAGCAGTTCTTC. The encoded protein is CASSSSGRAGNEQFF.

The chain recombines TRBV5-4 with TRBJ1-4; 8 positions agree with TRBD1. The V and J ends lost 3 bases and 4 bases, in that order; junction bases with no gene match: 2. The germline CDR1 and CDR2 sequences are SGHNT and YYREEE (reference sequence). This CDR3 is built from 14 residues. CDR3 region: CASSSGQDNEKLFF. CDR3 DNA: TGTGCCAGCAGCTCGGGACAGGATAATGAAAAACTGTTTTTT.

This chain uses TRBV28 with TRBJ2-6; possible D gene TRBD1, 6 bases. CDR3 length equals 15 residues. V lost 5 bases to trimming and J lost 3 bases, with 11 bases between them. In germline, CDR1 is MDHEN, CDR2 SYDVKM. The CDR3 nucleotides read TGTGCCAGCAGTAAATGGGGGCTTGGGGCCAACGTCCTGACTTTC. Translating gives CASSKWGLGANVLTF.

In this sample, this clone turned up a few times. The chain joins TRBV7-8 to TRBJ2-3; tentatively, D is TRBD2 (6 bases). The CDR3 contains 14 residues. V was trimmed by 1 base and J by 6 bases, leaving 11 bases between them. CDR1 is SGHVS, CDR2 FQNEAQ, per germline. Written as DNA, the CDR3 is TGTGCCAGCAGCTTAGTGGGTAGCGGCGATACGCAGTATTTT. Its protein is CASSLVGSGDTQYF.

The V and J genes are TRBV5-6 and TRBJ2-7; 7 bases fit TRBD1. J was trimmed by 4 bases and V by 2 bases; bases with no gene match: 9. The CDR3 covers 15 residues. Germline V gene lookup returns CDR1 SGHDT and CDR2 YYEEEE. The CDR3 DNA follows: TGTGCCAGCAGCTTATCTTGGGACAGCAGTTACGAGCAGTACTTC. Translated, it gives CASSLSWDSSYEQYF.

A remark on this clone: This same CDR3 is encoded by further DNA sequences in the sample. This chain links TRBV7-3 with TRBJ2-2; 7 bases fit TRBD2. J lost 4 bases, V lost 0 bases, and 5 bases had no gene match. In germline, CDR1 is SGHTA, CDR2 FQGTGA. CDR3 length equals 16 residues. Written as DNA, the CDR3 is TGTGCCAGCAGCTTAACGGGAGGGCCGGGCACCGGGGAGCTGTTTTTT. Translated: CASSLTGGPGTGELFF.

The genes are TRBV18 and TRBJ2-3, with D unresolved. Germline values: CDR1 KGHSH, CDR2 LQKENI. Trimming pared 0 bases from V and 0 bases from J, leaving 7 bases between. The CDR3 sequence is 15 residues long. The CDR3 reads CASSPPGFSTDTQYF. The DNA of the CDR3 is TGTGCCAGCTCACCACCGGGATTTAGCACAGATACGCAGTATTTT. The whole variable domain, filled in from reference TRBV18 and TRBJ2-3, reads NAGVMQNPRHLVRRRGQEARLRCSPMKGHSHVYWYRQLPEEGLKFMVYLQKENIIDESGMPKERFSAEFPKEGPSILRIQQVVRGDSAAYFCASSPPGFSTDTQYFGPGTRLTVL.

This clone was detected ten times or more. This chain joins TRBV7-2 and TRBJ2-5; 11 bases agree with TRBD2. This CDR3 region has 14 residues. Germline values: CDR1 SGHTA, CDR2 FQGNSA. The J segment lost 4 bases and the V segment lost 5 bases, leaving 3 bases of the junction unmatched. DNA of the CDR3: TGTGCCAGCAGCACCGGACTAGCGGGAGAGACCCAGTACTTC. Translated: CASSTGLAGETQYF.

With respect to this clone: It may be a read error: a sequence one base away is much more abundant. At the DNA level, this CDR3 is encoded by other sequences in the same sample as well. The rearrangement joins TRBV2 to TRBJ2-1; D ambiguous. This CDR3 has 16 amino acids. Germline V lookup: CDR1 SNHLY, CDR2 FYNNEI. Trimming removed 1 base at V and 3 bases at J, with 13 bases between. The CDR3 here is CASSEGVDAGYNEQFF. CDR3 DNA: TGTGCCAGCAGTGAAGGTGTAGACGCCGGCTACAATGAGCAGTTCTTC.

The J gene is TRBJ2-1, the V gene TRBV7-9; D is possibly TRBD1 (6 bases). The germline V and J ends were trimmed by 11 bases and 0 bases, with 11 bases remaining between them. The CDR3 totals 13 residues. The germline V gene has CDR1 SEHNR and CDR2 FQNEAQ (reference sequence). CDR3 region: CALQGSSYNEQFF. The CDR3 nucleotides are TGTGCCCTACAGGGCAGCTCCTACAATGAGCAGTTCTTC.

The V call is TRBV6-1, the J call TRBJ1-2, with 7 nucleotides matching TRBD1. J gave up 0 bases and V 4 bases, and 5 bases lay outside the gene matches. The CDR3 has 15 residues. CDR1 is MNHNS and CDR2 is SASEGT in the germline V gene. The CDR3 region has the DNA TGTGCCAGCAGTGCTCGACAGGGCACTAACTATGGCTACACCTTC. This encodes CASSARQGTNYGYTF.

The rearrangement links TRBV5-1 to TRBJ1-2; no definite D call. Trimming took 5 bases from V and 2 from J, leaving 10 bases between them. The V gene's germline CDR1 is SGHRS and CDR2 YFSETQ. This CDR3 has 13 residues. CDR3 in amino acids: CASRPTENYGYTF. CDR3 nucleotides: TGCGCCAGCAGGCCCACAGAAAACTATGGCTACACCTTC.

The chain links TRBV28 to TRBJ2-4; 11 bases align to TRBD1. The CDR3 is made up of 21 amino acids. In germline, CDR1 is MDHEN, CDR2 SYDVKM. V shed 1 base and J 0 bases; nucleotides not matched to a gene: 14. The CDR3 reads CASSLYPPGTGGGLAKNIQYF. In DNA, the CDR3 is TGTGCCAGCAGTTTATATCCCCCCGGGACAGGGGGAGGGCTAGCCAAAAACATTCAGTACTTC.

V gene TRBV19 combines with J gene TRBJ1-3; 8 nucleotides line up with TRBD1. V lost 5 bases and J lost 2; bases outside the gene matches: 5. CDR1 is LNHDA, CDR2 SQIVND, per germline (reference sequence). CDR3 size: 15 residues. The CDR3 is CASSPGQGPGNTIYF. The CDR3 DNA is TGTGCCAGTAGTCCAGGACAGGGACCTGGAAACACCATATATTTT.

The rearrangement uses TRBV5-1 and TRBJ1-1, with TRBD1 matching 9 bases. The germline V gene encodes CDR1 SGHRS and CDR2 YFSETQ. With 0 bases clipped from V and 0 bases from J, the junction kept 15 bases outside the gene matches. The CDR3 runs to 20 residues. CDR3 sequence reads: CASSLGRRGTGYKMNTEAFF. The DNA for the CDR3 is TGCGCCAGCAGCTTGGGCAGACGGGGGACAGGGTATAAAATGAACACTGAAGCTTTCTTT.

The chain is built from TRBV5-1 and TRBJ2-1; 14 nucleotides line up with TRBD2. CDR1 is SGHRS and CDR2 is YFSETQ in the germline V gene. V was clipped by 4 bases and J by 9 bases; unmatched bases: 9. The CDR3 runs to 16 residues. The CDR3 loop is CASSMGTSGSYGEQFF. CDR3 DNA: TGCGCCAGCAGCATGGGGACTAGCGGGAGTTATGGTGAGCAGTTCTTC.

The genes are TRBV28 and TRBJ2-1; 10 bases map to TRBD2. The CDR3 totals 17 residues. The germline CDR1 and CDR2 sequences are MDHEN and SYDVKM. J gave up 6 bases and V 4 bases, and 12 bases lay outside the gene matches. The CDR3 reads CASSSSGASGSANEQFF. The DNA for the CDR3 is TGTGCCAGCAGTTCGTCTGGGGCTAGCGGGAGTGCCAATGAGCAGTTCTTC.

The V gene is TRBV5-4, the J gene TRBJ2-3; D is perhaps TRBD1 (6 bases). This CDR3 comprises 14 residues. CDR1 is SGHNT, CDR2 YYREEE, per germline (reference sequence). With 2 bases removed from V and 3 bases from J, the gap between germline ends came to 10 bases. The CDR3, as DNA: TGTGCCAGCAGCTTTACAGGGTCGACAGATACGCAGTATTTT. As protein: CASSFTGSTDTQYF.

The count of this clone is one. The CDR3 DNA sequence: TGCGCCAGCAGCGACAGACTAGCGGGAGTAGAAGAGCAGTACTTC. Its translation is CASSDRLAGVEEQYF. This chain uses TRBV5-1 with TRBJ2-7; TRBD2 aligns across 12 bases. The germline V gene has CDR1 SGHRS and CDR2 YFSETQ. The CDR3 sequence is 15 residues long. The V segment lost 4 bases and the J segment 7 bases; nucleotides outside the gene matches: 9.

CDR3 amino acids: CASSVAGDTDTQYF. Here the CDR3 DNA reads TGTGCCAGCAGCGTAGCGGGGGACACAGATACGCAGTATTTT. The rearrangement uses TRBV9 and TRBJ2-3; D might be TRBD2 (6 bases). This CDR3 is built from 14 residues. CDR1 is SGDLS and CDR2 is YYNGEE in the germline V gene. The germline V and J ends were trimmed by 0 bases and 2 bases, with 7 bases remaining between them.

The chain employs TRBV6-1 and TRBJ1-5; D remains unclear. In germline, CDR1 is MNHNS, CDR2 SASEGT. The length of the CDR3 is 14 residues. Trimming pared 2 bases from V and 9 bases from J, leaving 14 bases between. CDR3: CASSESSFARPQHF. The CDR3 DNA reads as TGTGCCAGCAGTGAATCGAGTTTTGCACGGCCCCAGCATTTT.

This clone was found a few times. The gene calls are TRBV18 and TRBJ2-5, with D unresolved. Germline-derived CDR1 and CDR2 are KGHSH and LQKENI. The CDR3 extends over 15 amino acids. V lost 4 bases and J lost 3, with 15 bases in between. Written as DNA, the CDR3 is TGTGCCAGCTCACGACCCGGCTCTAATAAAGAGACCCAGTACTTC. Protein: CASSRPGSNKETQYF.